This T cell receptor beta chain was obtained from a study of cytomegalovirus exposure and HLA in healthy donors. The CDR3 is 13 residues long. The trim removed 4 bases at V and 6 bases at J, leaving 4 bases unmatched. Germline V gene lookup returns CDR1 MNHNY and CDR2 SVGAGI (reference sequence). Both 60 Vbeta primers and 13 Jbeta primers went into the PCR. Only in-frame clones appear in the TCRdb table, and some are missing; sequencing was by immunoSEQ multiplex PCR. The table records approximately 100,000 clones, roughly three fifths of them present only once. This receptor was obtained from a man aged 55 to 70 in good health and CMV-seronegative. This sequence joins TRBV6-6 and TRBJ1-2; TRBD1 aligns across 8 bases. Sequences were obtained from PBMCs. CDR3 DNA sequence: TGTGCCAGCAGTTCGACAGGGGTAGATGGCTACACCTTC. Amino acid sequence: CASSSTGVDGYTF.